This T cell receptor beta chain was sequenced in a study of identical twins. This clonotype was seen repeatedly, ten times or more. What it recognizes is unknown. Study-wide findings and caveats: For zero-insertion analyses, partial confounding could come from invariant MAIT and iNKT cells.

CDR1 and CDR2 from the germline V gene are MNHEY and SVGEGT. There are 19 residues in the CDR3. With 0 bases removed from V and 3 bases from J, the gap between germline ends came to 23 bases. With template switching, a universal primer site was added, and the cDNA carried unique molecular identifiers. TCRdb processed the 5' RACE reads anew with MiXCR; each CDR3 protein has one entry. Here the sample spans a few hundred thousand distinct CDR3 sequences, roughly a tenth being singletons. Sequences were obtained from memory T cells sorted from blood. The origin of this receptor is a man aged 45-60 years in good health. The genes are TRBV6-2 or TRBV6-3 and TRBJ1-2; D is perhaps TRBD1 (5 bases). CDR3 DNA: TGTGCCAGCAGTTACTCGAGGTTGCAAGCTTTCGGCAGGGACTATGGCTACACCTTC. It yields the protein CASSYSRLQAFGRDYGYTF.